These 3 T cell receptor beta chains came from one sample sequenced in a study of blood T cell repertoires in COVID-19. Libraries were prepared by immunoSEQ multiplex PCR; TCRdb keeps only in-frame clonotypes and omits some of them. The table lists about 300,000 clones, about 82% of them singletons. Source material: peripheral blood. The receptors shown here come from a woman aged 45-59 years with acute or convalescent COVID-19.

The chain is built from TRBV3-1 (or the pseudogene TRBV3-2) and TRBJ2-2; the match to TRBD1 covers 10 bases. V shed 5 bases and J 2 bases; nucleotides not matched to a gene: 11. The CDR3 spans 18 residues. The germline V gene encodes CDR1 LGHDT and CDR2 YNNKEL (reference sequence). In DNA form, the CDR3 reads TGTGCCAGCAGCTCCTTTCCCGGGACAGGGGTCAACACCGGGGAGCTGTTTTTT. Amino acid sequence: CASSSFPGTGVNTGELFF.

This clone came up once. This chain uses TRBV27 with TRBJ2-7; D uncertain. V was pared by 1 base and J by 1 base, with 11 bases between. CDR3 length: 15 residues. Germline V gene sequence: CDR1 MNHEY, CDR2 SMNVEV (reference sequence). CDR3 sequence: CASSLWSPSSYEQYF. The CDR3 DNA reads as TGTGCCAGCAGTTTATGGTCGCCTAGTTCCTACGAGCAGTACTTC.

The chain employs TRBV7-9 and TRBJ2-5; TRBD2 is a possible D gene (7 bases). The CDR3 totals 14 residues. Germline CDR1 reads SEHNR; CDR2 reads FQNEAQ (reference sequence). V was trimmed by 6 bases and J by 5 bases, leaving 16 bases between them. For the CDR3, the DNA is TGTGCCAGCAGGGAGGCTGCGGGGGCGGAGACCCAGTACTTC. Translating it yields CASREAAGAETQYF. Drawing the rest from reference TRBV7-9 and TRBJ2-5, the complete variable domain is DTGVSQNPRHKITKRGQNVTFRCDPISEHNRLYWYRQTLGQGPEFLTYFQNEAQLEKSRLLSDRFSAERPKGSFSTLEIQRTEQGDSAMYLCASREAAGAETQYFGPGTRLLVL.